This section outlines one T cell receptor beta chain sequence together with its context. Its antigen is not identified. Each CDR3 protein is one row after TCRdb ran MiXCR on the RT-PCR reads. In the table there are roughly 670,000 distinct CDR3 sequences, around 15% of which are singletons. The CDR3 is made up of 14 amino acids. Germline V gene data show CDR1 as MDHEN and CDR2 as SYDVKM. V lost 4 bases and J 0 bases, leaving 10 bases between the germline ends. The sample belongs to a study of response to subunit inactivated influenza vaccine. Study-wide points: The study's authors posited that every seasonal influenza vaccination enlists few new T cells.

V is TRBV28 and J is TRBJ2-7; D is unresolved. This receptor was identified in a man over 45 who received an inactivated influenza vaccine. Sequenced material: PBMCs from blood, taken 14 to 15 days before vaccination. In DNA, the CDR3 is TGTGCCAGCAGTTATTCTCTCAGCTCCTACGAGCAGTACTTC. It encodes CASSYSLSSYEQYF.